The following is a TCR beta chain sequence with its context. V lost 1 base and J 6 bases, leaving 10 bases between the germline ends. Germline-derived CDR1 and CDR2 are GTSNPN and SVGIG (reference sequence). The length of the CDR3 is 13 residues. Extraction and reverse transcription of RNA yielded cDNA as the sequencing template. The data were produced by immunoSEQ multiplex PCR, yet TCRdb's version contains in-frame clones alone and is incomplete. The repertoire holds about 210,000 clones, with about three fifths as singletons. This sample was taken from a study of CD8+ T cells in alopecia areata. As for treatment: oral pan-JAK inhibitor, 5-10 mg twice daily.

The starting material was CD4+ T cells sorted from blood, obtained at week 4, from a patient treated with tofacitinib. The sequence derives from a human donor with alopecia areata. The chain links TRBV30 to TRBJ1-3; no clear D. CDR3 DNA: TGTGCCTGGAGTGAAGGGCAGAAAAACACCATATATTTT. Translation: CAWSEGQKNTIYF. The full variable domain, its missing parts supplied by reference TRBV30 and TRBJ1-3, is SQTIHQWPATLVQPVGSPLSLECTVEGTSNPNLYWYRQAAGRGLQLLFYSVGIGQISSEVPQNLSASRPQDRQFILSSKKLLLSDSGFYLCAWSEGQKNTIYFGEGSWLTVV.